Each of the 29 T cell receptor beta chains below was sequenced from the same sample in a study of regulatory T cells in long-lasting Graves disease. For TCR beta, libraries came from iRepertoire HTBI primers and Arm-PCR of CDR3 regions. TCRdb itself ran the multiplex PCR reads through MiXCR, one entry per CDR3 protein. Of about 500,000 distinct CDR3 sequences detected, around 12% appear once; the ten largest clones hold about 8.9%. The time point: newly diagnosed GD, antithyroid drugs for less than 3 months. PBMC RNA served as the TCR library source. These data also formed part of another study, on T cells in Graves' hyperthyroidism and ophthalmopathy.

Specimen: peripheral blood mononuclear cells (PBMCs), collected at new diagnosis, from a patient treated with antithyroid drugs. Receptors were obtained from a woman aged 25 to 39 with Graves disease.

The chain is built from TRBV9 and TRBJ2-3; a possible D gene is TRBD1 (5 bases). CDR1 is SGDLS, CDR2 YYNGEE, per germline. Trimming shortened V by 5 bases and J by 2 bases, and 15 bases separated the two germline ends. The CDR3 has 15 amino acids. CDR3 bases: TGTGCCAGCAGTACACAGGATTTTTCCACAGATACGCAGTATTTT. Translation gives CASSTQDFSTDTQYF.

This clonotype was seen at least ten times. The CDR3 nucleotides read TGTGCCAGCAGTTCACAGGGGTCCTATGGCTACACCTTC. Its protein is CASSSQGSYGYTF. The chain couples TRBV6-2 or TRBV6-3 to TRBJ1-2; 7 positions match TRBD1. The CDR3 spans 13 residues. CDR1 and CDR2 (germline): MNHEY, SVGEGT. The J segment lost 4 bases and the V segment lost 4 bases, leaving 3 bases of the junction unmatched.

The sample holds a few counts of this clonotype. V is TRBV27 and J is TRBJ2-7; D possibly corresponds to TRBD2 (5 bases). The CDR3 is 13 residues long. Germline-derived CDR1 and CDR2 are MNHEY and SMNVEV (reference sequence). Deletions cut 2 bases from V and 6 bases from J, with 11 bases between. In DNA, the CDR3 is TGTGCCAGCAGTTTAGTCGGGGTCCGCGAGCAGTACTTC. Amino acid sequence: CASSLVGVREQYF.

The CDR3 loop reads CASSVESGRGNEQFF. The CDR3 DNA reads TGTGCCAGCAGCGTAGAAAGCGGGAGGGGCAATGAGCAGTTCTTC. This chain joins TRBV9 and TRBJ2-1; 10 positions agree with TRBD2. This CDR3 has 15 amino acids. Germline V gives CDR1 SGDLS, CDR2 YYNGEE. V was clipped by 0 bases and J by 6 bases; unmatched bases: 3.

This clonotype was observed a few times. The rearrangement joins TRBV4-3 to TRBJ2-3; D gene uncertain. Trimming shortened V by 0 bases and J by 7 bases, and 11 bases separated the two germline ends. The germline gives CDR1 LGHNA, CDR2 YSLEER. The CDR3 has 14 residues. CDR3 region: CASSQDPGGHTQYF. The CDR3 bases are TGCGCCAGCAGCCAAGACCCCGGTGGGCATACGCAGTATTTT.

This clonotype was seen ten or more times. This sequence joins TRBV2 and TRBJ2-1; D uncertain. Per germline, CDR1 SNHLY and CDR2 FYNNEI. The CDR3 totals 11 residues. V lost 8 bases, J lost 12 bases, and 14 bases lay in between. The CDR3 DNA sequence: TGTGCCAGCGATGGCGGCATAGGGCAGTTCTTC. Protein product: CASDGGIGQFF.

This clonotype was recorded at least ten times. The rearrangement links TRBV20-1 to TRBJ2-5; D is undetermined. Germline loops: CDR1 DFQATT, CDR2 SNEGSKA (reference sequence). This CDR3 has 13 amino acids. Deletions cut 0 bases from V and 2 bases from J, with 7 bases between. The DNA of the CDR3 is TGCAGTGCTAGAGATGTAAGGCAAGAGACCCAGTACTTC. This encodes CSARDVRQETQYF.

This clonotype was detected many times. V gene TRBV7-2 combines with J gene TRBJ1-5, with D possibly being TRBD1 (5 bases). Trimming took off 5 bases at V and 3 bases at J, with 14 bases between the two ends. The CDR3 has 15 residues. Germline CDR1 and CDR2: SGHTA and FQGNSA. CDR3 nucleotide sequence: TGTGCCAGCAGCCAAAGGTCAGGGATCAATCAGCCCCAGCATTTT. It yields the protein CASSQRSGINQPQHF.

In this sample, this clonotype turned up many times. The rearrangement joins TRBV7-2 to TRBJ1-2; D remains ambiguous. CDR3 size: 16 residues. V was cut by 4 bases and J by 0 bases, with 15 bases left in between. Germline V lookup: CDR1 SGHTA, CDR2 FQGNSA. CDR3 nucleotide sequence: TGTGCCAGCAGCTCACCGCTCGAGGGCGCTAACTATGGCTACACCTTC. It codes for CASSSPLEGANYGYTF.

To note about this clonotype: The conserved final phenylalanine or tryptophan is absent from the CDR3, which likely points to a read error. The V and J genes are TRBV6-2 or TRBV6-3 and TRBJ2-1; D is unresolved. V shed 5 bases and J shed 4 bases, with 15 bases lying between them. Germline CDR1 is MNHEY and CDR2 is SVGEGT. The CDR3 runs to 15 residues. CDR3 DNA: TGTGCCAGCAGTGAAGAGGAGCAGCTATACAATGAGCAGTTCCTC. Its protein is CASSEEEQLYNEQFL.

Note on this clonotype: Compared with germline, one end of the junction differs, possibly owing to a read error. The gene calls are TRBV6-2 or TRBV6-3 and TRBJ2-7; no reliable D call. Germline V lookup: CDR1 MNHEY, CDR2 SVGEGT. The CDR3 extends over 11 amino acids. CDR3 region: CASRGAGSLFF. The DNA of the CDR3 is TGTGCCAGCAGGGGCGCCGGGTCTCTATTCTTC.

This clonotype was seen many times. This chain links TRBV19 with TRBJ2-7; TRBD1 aligns across 7 bases. The V gene's germline CDR1 is LNHDA and CDR2 SQIVND (reference sequence). V lost 3 bases to trimming and J lost 3 bases; unmatched junction nucleotides: 8. CDR3 length equals 15 residues. In DNA form, the CDR3 reads TGTGCCAGTAGTATGGGTGAGAGGGGGCGCTACGAGCAGTACTTC. It translates to CASSMGERGRYEQYF.

This clonotype was seen only a few times. V and J are TRBV6-2 or TRBV6-3 and TRBJ2-1; 10 bases line up with TRBD2. In germline, CDR1 is MNHEY, CDR2 SVGEGT. This CDR3 region has 14 residues. Unmatched junction bases numbered 3, after V lost 4 bases and J lost 6 bases. CDR3 sequence reads: CASSLAGGGNEQFF. The CDR3 nucleotides read TGTGCCAGCAGTTTAGCGGGGGGCGGCAATGAGCAGTTCTTC.

The chain employs TRBV7-3 and TRBJ2-5; D not certain. Trimming took 1 base from V and 2 from J, leaving 14 bases between them. Germline CDR1 SGHTA, CDR2 FQGTGA. This CDR3 comprises 16 residues. CDR3 nucleotide sequence: TGTGCCAGCAGCTTAAAAGGAGAATCCCGACAAGAGACCCAGTACTTC. This encodes CASSLKGESRQETQYF. Using reference TRBV7-3 and TRBJ2-5 for the parts outside the CDR3, the full variable domain is GAGVSQTPSNKVTEKGKYVELRCDPISGHTALYWYRQSLGQGPEFLIYFQGTGAADDSGLPNDRFFAVRPEGSVSTLKIQRTERGDSAVYLCASSLKGESRQETQYFGPGTRLLVL.

The genes are TRBV5-6 and TRBJ1-1; tentative D call: TRBD1 (5 bases). Germline values: CDR1 SGHDT, CDR2 YYEEEE. The CDR3 has 14 residues. Trimming removed 1 base at V and 1 base at J, with 8 bases between. CDR3 sequence (DNA): TGTGCCAGCAGCTTGCGCAGGGCGAACACTGAAGCTTTCTTT. It translates to CASSLRRANTEAFF.

The gene calls are TRBV12-5 and TRBJ2-3, with 11 bases fitting TRBD2. J gave up 10 bases and V 1 base, and 10 bases lay outside the gene matches. The germline V gene has CDR1 LGHNT and CDR2 FRNRAP. The CDR3 loop spans 16 amino acids. CDR3 nucleotides: TGTGCTAGTGGTTTGGCTGGTAGCGGGAGGGCCCGGGCGCAGTATTTT. It yields the protein CASGLAGSGRARAQYF.

This clonotype was counted many times. V and J are TRBV7-2 and TRBJ1-2; no clear D. CDR3 length: 15 residues. CDR1 and CDR2 (germline): SGHTA, FQGNSA. Trimming removed 11 bases from V and 0 bases from J, with 19 bases in between. The CDR3 region has the DNA TGTGCCGCGAACTCGGCGGGTCGTCCTAACTATGGCTACACCTTC. Translating it yields CAANSAGRPNYGYTF.

This clonotype has a count of ten or more. The chain employs TRBV20-1 and TRBJ1-1; the match to TRBD1 covers 7 bases. Germline V gene lookup returns CDR1 DFQATT and CDR2 SNEGSKA (reference sequence). CDR3 size: 14 residues. V shed 3 bases, J shed 1 base, and the junction held 5 bases outside the gene matches. The DNA for the CDR3 is TGCAGTGCTAGTCTTGGACAGGCGAACACTGAAGCTTTCTTT. Encoded protein: CSASLGQANTEAFF.

This clonotype was counted ten times or more. The chain joins TRBV24-1 to TRBJ2-1; D perhaps matches TRBD1 (6 bases). Trimming left V 10 bases short and J 7 bases short, with 22 bases between. The CDR3 consists of 15 residues. The germline gives CDR1 KGHDR, CDR2 SFDVKD. The CDR3 spells CATTPGDGANNEQFF. The CDR3 DNA reads TGTGCCACAACCCCAGGGGACGGGGCGAATAATGAGCAGTTCTTC.

This clonotype has at least ten counts. The chain carries TRBV5-1 and TRBJ2-1; D is uncertain. Germline V gene sequence: CDR1 SGHRS, CDR2 YFSETQ. This CDR3 region has 13 residues. Trimming cost V 0 bases and J 9 bases, with 10 bases left between them. CDR3 DNA sequence: TGCGCCAGCAGCTTGGAGGTGGTTACTGAGCAGTTCTTC. As protein: CASSLEVVTEQFF. Full variable domain (remainder filled in from reference TRBV5-1 and TRBJ2-1): KAGVTQTPRYLIKTRGQQVTLSCSPISGHRSVSWYQQTPGQGLQFLFEYFSETQRNKGNFPGRFSGRQFSNSRSEMNVSTLELGDSALYLCASSLEVVTEQFFGPGTRLTVL.

This clonotype has ten or more counts. The chain uses TRBV20-1 and TRBJ2-3; 9 bases fit TRBD2. This CDR3 contains 15 residues. With 6 bases clipped from V and 4 bases from J, the junction kept 11 bases outside the gene matches. CDR1 is DFQATT, CDR2 SNEGSKA, per germline (reference sequence). Here the CDR3 reads CSAAKGLAGSDTQYF. The CDR3 coding sequence is TGCAGTGCCGCAAAGGGACTAGCAGGGTCAGATACGCAGTATTTT.

This clonotype has ten or more counts. This chain joins TRBV11-2 and TRBJ1-6; D is unresolved. This CDR3 region has 14 residues. CDR1 and CDR2 from the germline V gene are SGHAT and FQNNGV. Trimming left V 5 bases short and J 9 bases short, with 14 bases between. The CDR3 DNA follows: TGTGCCAGCAGCGCGAGCTCGGGTTCTTCACCCCTCCACTTT. Translation: CASSASSGSSPLHF.

Points on this clonotype: A far larger clone differs by one base, so this is likely a read error. The rearrangement joins TRBV7-3 to TRBJ1-2, with D hard to call. The germline V gene encodes CDR1 SGHTA and CDR2 FQGTGA. Trimming pared 6 bases from V and 4 bases from J, leaving 18 bases between. The CDR3 covers 15 residues. The CDR3, as DNA: TGTGCCAGCAGTTTATTTCCGAGCCTTAGCTATGGCTACACCTTC. Protein product: CASSLFPSLSYGYTF. Variable domain in full (rest from reference TRBV7-3 and TRBJ1-2): GAGVSQTPSNKVTEKGKYVELRCDPISGHTALYWYRQSLGQGPEFLIYFQGTGAADDSGLPNDRFFAVRPEGSVSTLKIQRTERGDSAVYLCASSLFPSLSYGYTFGSGTRLTVV.

This chain's CDR3 is CAWSGVGLAGELFF. CDR3 in DNA: TGTGCCTGGAGTGGCGTAGGACTAGCCGGGGAGCTGTTTTTT. The J gene is TRBJ2-2, the V gene TRBV30, with 7 nucleotides matching TRBD2. The V and J ends lost 1 base and 6 bases, in that order; junction bases with no gene match: 5. The CDR3 runs 14 residues. Germline-derived CDR1 and CDR2 are GTSNPN and SVGIG (reference sequence).

This clonotype has only a few counts. A much larger clonotype is one base distant, so this may be a read error. The chain links TRBV11-2 to TRBJ2-5; D is perhaps TRBD2 (5 bases). Per germline, CDR1 SGHAT and CDR2 FQNNGV. The CDR3 extends over 13 amino acids. The CDR3 DNA is TGTGCCAGCAGCTTAGATTTGTGGGAGACCCAGCACTTC. It codes for CASSLDLWETQHF.

This clonotype was recorded at least ten times. The chain employs TRBV2 and TRBJ1-6, with D unclear. Germline V gene sequence: CDR1 SNHLY, CDR2 FYNNEI. The V end lost 6 bases, the J end lost 4 bases, and 13 bases lay between the germline ends. This CDR3 comprises 15 residues. CDR3 coding DNA: TGTGCCAGCAGGAACCAGGATACATATAATTCACCCCTCCACTTT. Amino acid sequence: CASRNQDTYNSPLHF.

This clonotype came up many times. The chain employs TRBV7-8 and TRBJ2-7; 7 bases line up with TRBD2. Germline V gene lookup returns CDR1 SGHVS and CDR2 FQNEAQ. There are 14 residues in the CDR3. Losses at the gene ends were 3 bases for V and 5 bases for J; bases not matched to a gene: 7. CDR3 region: CASSFRAGENEQYF. The CDR3 DNA follows: TGTGCCAGCAGCTTTCGGGCGGGAGAGAACGAGCAGTACTTC.

This clonotype was seen a handful of times. V gene TRBV3-1 combines with J gene TRBJ1-1; D gene ambiguous. Germline V CDR1 and CDR2: LGHDT, YNNKEL (reference sequence). CDR3 length: 15 amino acids. V lost 4 bases to trimming and J lost 0 bases, with 12 bases between them. CDR3 sequence: CASSPSLGMNTEAFF. The CDR3 DNA reads TGTGCCAGCAGCCCCTCGTTGGGCATGAACACTGAAGCTTTCTTT.

The chain combines TRBV11-1 with TRBJ1-4; D possibly corresponds to TRBD1 (6 bases). The germline V gene encodes CDR1 SGHAT and CDR2 FQDESV (reference sequence). CDR3 length equals 15 residues. Trimming stripped 5 bases from V and 0 bases from J, with 10 bases between. CDR3 coding DNA: TGTGCCAGCAGCGTTTCAGGGGCAACTAATGAAAAACTGTTTTTT. Amino acids: CASSVSGATNEKLFF. Combining the CDR3 with reference TRBV11-1 and TRBJ1-4 gives the whole variable domain EAEVAQSPRYKITEKSQAVAFWCDPISGHATLYWYRQILGQGPELLVQFQDESVVDDSQLPKDRFSAERLKGVDSTLKIQPAELGDSAMYLCASSVSGATNEKLFFGSGTQLSVL.